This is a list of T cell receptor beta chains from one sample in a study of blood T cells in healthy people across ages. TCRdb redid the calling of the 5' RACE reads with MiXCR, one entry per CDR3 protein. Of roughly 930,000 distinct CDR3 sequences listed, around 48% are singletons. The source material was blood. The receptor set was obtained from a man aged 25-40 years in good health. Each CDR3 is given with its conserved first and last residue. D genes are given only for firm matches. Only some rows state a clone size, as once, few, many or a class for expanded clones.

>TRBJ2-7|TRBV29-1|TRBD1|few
TGCAGCGTTGGACAGGGGTTTGACGAGCAGTACTTC
CSVGQGFDEQYF
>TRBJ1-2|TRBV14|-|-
TGTGCCAGCAGCCAAGAAGGAGGGCAAGATTATGGCTACACCTTC
CASSQEGGQDYGYTF
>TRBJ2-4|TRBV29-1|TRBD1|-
TGCAGCGCTGGACAGGGTGGAGGGGGGCAGTACTTC
CSAGQGGGGQYF
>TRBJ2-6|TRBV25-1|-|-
TGTGCCAGCAGCCGTCCTGGGGCCAACGTCCTGACTTTC
CASSRPGANVLTF
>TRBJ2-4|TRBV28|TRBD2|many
TGTGCCAGCAGCTGGGCCCAAGCGGGGGGGGCTGACAAAAACATTCAGTACTTC
CASSWAQAGGADKNIQYF
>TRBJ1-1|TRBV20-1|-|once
TGCAGTGCTAGAGCAGGAATCACTGAAGCTTTCTTT
CSARAGITEAFF
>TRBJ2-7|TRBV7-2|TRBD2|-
TGTGCCAGCAGCAAACAAGGTGGAGCGGGGGCTTCCTACGAGCAGTACTTC
CASSKQGGAGASYEQYF
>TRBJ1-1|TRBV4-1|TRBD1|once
TGCGCCAGCAGCCAAGGGACAGGGGCCCCGAACACTGAAGCTTTCTTT
CASSQGTGAPNTEAFF
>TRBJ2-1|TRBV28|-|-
TGTGCCAGCCTCACCCATGGTGCGGGGAGGGAGCAGTTCTTC
CASLTHGAGREQFF
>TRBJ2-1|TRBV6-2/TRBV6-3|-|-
TGTGCCAGCTTTGGGTGGAATGAGCAGTTCTTC
CASFGWNEQFF
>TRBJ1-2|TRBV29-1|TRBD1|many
TGCAGCGTCAGATTCACAGGGGTCTATGGCTACACCTTC
CSVRFTGVYGYTF
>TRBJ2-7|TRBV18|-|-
TGTGCCAGCTCACCGGCGGACAGTTTACCCTGGGGGCAGTACTTC
CASSPADSLPWGQYF
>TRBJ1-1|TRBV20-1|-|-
TGCAGTGCCCCCCCGGGAAACACTGAAGCTTTCTTT
CSAPPGNTEAFF
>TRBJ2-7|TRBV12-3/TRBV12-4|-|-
TGTGCCAACATGCAGGACAGAATGTACGAGCAGTACTTC
CANMQDRMYEQYF
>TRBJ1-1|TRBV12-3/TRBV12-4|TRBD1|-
TGTGCCAGCAGTCCCCCCGGGACAGGGGAGGCTGAAGCTTTCTTT
CASSPPGTGEAEAFF
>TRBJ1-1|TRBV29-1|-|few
TGCAGCGCCGAGCTCATGAACACTGAAGCTTTCTTT
CSAELMNTEAFF
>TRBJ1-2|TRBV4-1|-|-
TGCGCCAGCAGCTACCGGGACGGGAACTCCTATGGCTACACCTTC
CASSYRDGNSYGYTF
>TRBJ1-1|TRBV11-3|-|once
TGTGCCAGCTATAGGGGGGGCACTGAAGCTTTCTTT
CASYRGGTEAFF
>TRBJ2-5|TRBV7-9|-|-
TGTGCCAGCAACCTACTAGCCCAACCTCAAGAGACCCAGTACTTC
CASNLLAQPQETQYF
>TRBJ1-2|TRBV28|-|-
TGTGCCAGCAGTTTGGGCATCGCTAACTATGGCTACACCTTC
CASSLGIANYGYTF
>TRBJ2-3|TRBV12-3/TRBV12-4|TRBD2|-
TGTGCCAGCAGTAACGGACTAGCGGGGGGAGGTGGAGATACGCAGTATTTT
CASSNGLAGGGGDTQYF